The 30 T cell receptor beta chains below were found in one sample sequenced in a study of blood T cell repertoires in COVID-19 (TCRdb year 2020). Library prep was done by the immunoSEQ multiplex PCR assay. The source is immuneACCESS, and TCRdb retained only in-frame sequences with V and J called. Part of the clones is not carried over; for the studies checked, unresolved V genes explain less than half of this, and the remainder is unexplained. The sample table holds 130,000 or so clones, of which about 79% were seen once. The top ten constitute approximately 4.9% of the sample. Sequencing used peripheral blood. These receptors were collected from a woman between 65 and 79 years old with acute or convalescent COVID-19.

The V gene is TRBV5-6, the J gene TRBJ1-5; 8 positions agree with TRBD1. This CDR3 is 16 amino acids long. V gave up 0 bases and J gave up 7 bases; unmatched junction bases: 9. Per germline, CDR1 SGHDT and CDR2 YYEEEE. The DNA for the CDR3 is TGTGCCAGCAGCTTGGGGCACGCAGGGGGCGTGCAGCCCCAGCATTTT. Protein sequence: CASSLGHAGGVQPQHF.

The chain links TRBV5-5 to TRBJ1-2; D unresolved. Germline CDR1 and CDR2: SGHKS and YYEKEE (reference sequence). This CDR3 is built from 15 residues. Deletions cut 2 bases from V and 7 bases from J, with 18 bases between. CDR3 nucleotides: TGTGCCAGCAGCTTCGACGCGGGCCCTTTCTCTGGCTACACCTTC. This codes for CASSFDAGPFSGYTF. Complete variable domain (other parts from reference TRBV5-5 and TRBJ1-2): DAGVTQSPTHLIKTRGQQVTLRCSPISGHKSVSWYQQVLGQGPQFIFQYYEKEERGRGNFPDRFSARQFPNYSSELNVNALLLGDSALYLCASSFDAGPFSGYTFGSGTRLTVV.

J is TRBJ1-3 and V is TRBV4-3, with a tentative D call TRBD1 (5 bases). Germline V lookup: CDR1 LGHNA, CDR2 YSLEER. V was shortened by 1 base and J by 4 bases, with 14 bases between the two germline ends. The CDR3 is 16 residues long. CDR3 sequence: CASSQGSQGYGNTIYF. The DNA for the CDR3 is TGCGCCAGCAGCCAAGGTAGTCAGGGATACGGAAACACCATATATTTT.

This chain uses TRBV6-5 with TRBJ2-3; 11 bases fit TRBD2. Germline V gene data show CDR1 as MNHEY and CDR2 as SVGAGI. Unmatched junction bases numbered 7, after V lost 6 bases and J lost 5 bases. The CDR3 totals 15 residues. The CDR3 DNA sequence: TGTGCCAGCAGCCGGGGACTAGCGGTACGAGATACGCAGTATTTT. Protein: CASSRGLAVRDTQYF.

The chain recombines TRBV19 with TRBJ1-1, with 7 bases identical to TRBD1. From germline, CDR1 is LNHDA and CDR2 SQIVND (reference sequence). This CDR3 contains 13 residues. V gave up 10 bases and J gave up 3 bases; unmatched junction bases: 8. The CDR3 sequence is CATSTGSDTEAFF. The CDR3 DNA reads TGTGCCACCTCGACAGGGTCGGACACTGAAGCTTTCTTT.

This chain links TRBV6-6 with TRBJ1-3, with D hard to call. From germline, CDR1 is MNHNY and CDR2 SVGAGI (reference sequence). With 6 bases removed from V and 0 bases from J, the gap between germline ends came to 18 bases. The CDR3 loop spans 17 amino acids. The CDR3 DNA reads TGTGCCAGCAGCCGAAACCCATTGCTTAGCTCTGGAAACACCATATATTTT. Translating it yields CASSRNPLLSSGNTIYF.

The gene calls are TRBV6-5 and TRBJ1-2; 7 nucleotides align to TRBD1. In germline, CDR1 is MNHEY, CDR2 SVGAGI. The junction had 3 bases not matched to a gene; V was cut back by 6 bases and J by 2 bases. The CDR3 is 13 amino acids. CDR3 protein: CASRNRGNYGYTF. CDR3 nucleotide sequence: TGTGCCAGCAGGAACAGGGGAAACTATGGCTACACCTTC.

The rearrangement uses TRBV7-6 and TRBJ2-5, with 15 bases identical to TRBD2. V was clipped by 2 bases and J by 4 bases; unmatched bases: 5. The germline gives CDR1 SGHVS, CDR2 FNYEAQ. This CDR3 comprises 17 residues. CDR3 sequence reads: CASSLWGLAGGGETQYF. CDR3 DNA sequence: TGTGCCAGCAGCTTATGGGGACTAGCGGGGGGAGGAGAGACCCAGTACTTC. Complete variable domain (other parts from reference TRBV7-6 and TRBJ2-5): GAGVSQSPRYKVTKRGQDVALRCDPISGHVSLYWYRQALGQGPEFLTYFNYEAQQDKSGLPNDRFSAERPEGSISTLTIQRTEQRDSAMYRCASSLWGLAGGGETQYFGPGTRLLVL.

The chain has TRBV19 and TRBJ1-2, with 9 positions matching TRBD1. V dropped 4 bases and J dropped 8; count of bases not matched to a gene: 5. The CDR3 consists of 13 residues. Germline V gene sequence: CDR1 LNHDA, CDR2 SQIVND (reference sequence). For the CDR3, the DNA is TGTGCCAGTAGTACTCGGGACAGGGAAGGCTACACCTTC. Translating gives CASSTRDREGYTF.

The CDR3 here is CASSPTSRGLADTQYF. CDR3 in DNA: TGTGCCAGCTCCCCGACTAGTAGGGGGCTCGCAGATACGCAGTATTTT. The rearrangement links TRBV18 to TRBJ2-3; possibly TRBD1 for D (7 bases). The V gene lost 6 bases and the J gene lost 4 bases, with 20 bases spanning the gap. The CDR3 is made up of 16 amino acids. CDR1 is KGHSH and CDR2 is LQKENI in the germline V gene.

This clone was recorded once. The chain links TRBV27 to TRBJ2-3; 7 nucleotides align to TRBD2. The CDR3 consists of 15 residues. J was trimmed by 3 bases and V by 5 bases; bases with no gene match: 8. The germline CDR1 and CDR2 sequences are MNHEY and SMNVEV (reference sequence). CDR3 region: CASSLKRGGTDTQYF. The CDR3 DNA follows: TGTGCCAGCAGTCTCAAGCGGGGAGGGACAGATACGCAGTATTTT.

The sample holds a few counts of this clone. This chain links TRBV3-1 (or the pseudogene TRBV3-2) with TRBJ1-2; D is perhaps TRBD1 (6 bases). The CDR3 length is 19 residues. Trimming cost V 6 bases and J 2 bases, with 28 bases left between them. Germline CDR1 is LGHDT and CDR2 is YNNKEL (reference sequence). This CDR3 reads CASSPFTGTLGPGNYGYTF. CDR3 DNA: TGTGCCAGCAGTCCCTTCACAGGGACATTAGGCCCGGGCAACTATGGCTACACCTTC.

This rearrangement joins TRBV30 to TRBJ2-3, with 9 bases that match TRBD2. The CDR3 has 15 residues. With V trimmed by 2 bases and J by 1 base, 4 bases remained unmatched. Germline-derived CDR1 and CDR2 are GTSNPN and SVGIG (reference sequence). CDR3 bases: TGTGCCTGGAGTCGCGGGGGGGGCGGCACAGATACGCAGTATTTT. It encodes CAWSRGGGGTDTQYF.

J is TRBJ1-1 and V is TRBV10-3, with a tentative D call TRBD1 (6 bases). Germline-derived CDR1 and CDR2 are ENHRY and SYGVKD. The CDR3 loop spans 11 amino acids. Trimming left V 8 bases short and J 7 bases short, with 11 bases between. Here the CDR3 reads CAIGRGHEAFF. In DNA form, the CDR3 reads TGTGCCATCGGCAGGGGCCATGAAGCTTTCTTT.

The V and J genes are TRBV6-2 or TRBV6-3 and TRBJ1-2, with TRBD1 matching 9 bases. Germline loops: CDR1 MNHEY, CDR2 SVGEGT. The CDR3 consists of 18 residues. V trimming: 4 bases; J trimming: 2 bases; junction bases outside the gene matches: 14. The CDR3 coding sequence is TGTGCCAGCAGTTCCCCTGTAGGAGGGACAGGGCGAAACTATGGCTACACCTTC. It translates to CASSSPVGGTGRNYGYTF.

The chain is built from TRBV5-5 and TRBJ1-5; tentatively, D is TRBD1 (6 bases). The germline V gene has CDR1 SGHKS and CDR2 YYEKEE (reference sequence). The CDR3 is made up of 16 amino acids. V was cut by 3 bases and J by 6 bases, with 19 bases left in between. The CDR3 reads CASSSRPGTMGQPQHF. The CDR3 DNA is TGTGCCAGCAGCTCACGCCCGGGGACAATGGGTCAGCCCCAGCATTTT.

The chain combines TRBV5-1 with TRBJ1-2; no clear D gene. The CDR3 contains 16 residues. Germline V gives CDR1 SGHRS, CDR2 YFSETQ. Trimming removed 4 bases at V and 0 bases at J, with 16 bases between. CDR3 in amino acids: CASSLEESVPNYGYTF. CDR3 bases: TGCGCCAGCAGCCTAGAGGAATCGGTACCTAACTATGGCTACACCTTC.

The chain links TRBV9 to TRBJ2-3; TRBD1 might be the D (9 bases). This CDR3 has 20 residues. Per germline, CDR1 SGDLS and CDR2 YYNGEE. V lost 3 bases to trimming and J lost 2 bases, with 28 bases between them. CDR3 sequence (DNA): TGTGCCAGCAGCGCCGGGACAGGGAGGCGGGGGGCCCTTAACACAGATACGCAGTATTTT. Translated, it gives CASSAGTGRRGALNTDTQYF.

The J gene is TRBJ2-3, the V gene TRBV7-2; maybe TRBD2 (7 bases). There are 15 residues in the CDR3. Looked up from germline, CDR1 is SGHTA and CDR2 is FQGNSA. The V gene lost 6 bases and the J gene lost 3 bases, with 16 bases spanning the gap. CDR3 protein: CASRRGGVRTDTQYF. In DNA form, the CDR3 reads TGTGCCAGCAGAAGGGGGGGGGTCAGGACAGATACGCAGTATTTT. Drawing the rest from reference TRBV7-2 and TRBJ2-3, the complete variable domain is GAGVSQSPSNKVTEKGKDVELRCDPISGHTALYWYRQSLGQGLEFLIYFQGNSAPDKSGLPSDRFSAERTGGSVSTLTIQRTQQEDSAVYLCASRRGGVRTDTQYFGPGTRLTVL.

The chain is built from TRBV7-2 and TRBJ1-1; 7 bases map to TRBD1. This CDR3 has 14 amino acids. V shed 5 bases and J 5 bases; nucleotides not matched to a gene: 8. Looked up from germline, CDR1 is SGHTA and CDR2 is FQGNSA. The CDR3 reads CASSRTGRRTEAFF. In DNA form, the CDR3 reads TGTGCCAGCAGCAGGACAGGAAGGAGAACTGAAGCTTTCTTT.

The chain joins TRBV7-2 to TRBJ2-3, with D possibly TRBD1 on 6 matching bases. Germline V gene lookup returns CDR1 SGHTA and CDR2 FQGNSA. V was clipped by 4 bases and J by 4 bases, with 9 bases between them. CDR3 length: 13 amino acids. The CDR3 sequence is CASSSRTADTQYF. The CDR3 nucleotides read TGTGCCAGCAGCTCCCGGACAGCAGATACGCAGTATTTT.

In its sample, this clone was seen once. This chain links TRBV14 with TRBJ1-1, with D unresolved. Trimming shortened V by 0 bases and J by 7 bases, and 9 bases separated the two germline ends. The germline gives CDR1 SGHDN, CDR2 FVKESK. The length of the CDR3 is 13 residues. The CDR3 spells CASSQDLRDEAFF. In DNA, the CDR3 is TGTGCCAGCAGCCAAGATCTCCGGGATGAAGCTTTCTTT.

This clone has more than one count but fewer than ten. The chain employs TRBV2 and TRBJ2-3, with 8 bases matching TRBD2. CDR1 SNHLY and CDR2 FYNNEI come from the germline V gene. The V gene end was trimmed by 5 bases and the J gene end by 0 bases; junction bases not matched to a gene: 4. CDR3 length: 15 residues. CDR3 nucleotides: TGTGCCAGCAGTCCGGGACTAGGGAGCACAGATACGCAGTATTTT. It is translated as CASSPGLGSTDTQYF.

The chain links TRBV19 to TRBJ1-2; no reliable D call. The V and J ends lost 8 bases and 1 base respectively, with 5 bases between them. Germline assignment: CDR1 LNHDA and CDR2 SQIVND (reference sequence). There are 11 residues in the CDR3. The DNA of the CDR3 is TGTGCCAGTCGTCGTAACTATGGCTACACCTTC. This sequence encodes CASRRNYGYTF.

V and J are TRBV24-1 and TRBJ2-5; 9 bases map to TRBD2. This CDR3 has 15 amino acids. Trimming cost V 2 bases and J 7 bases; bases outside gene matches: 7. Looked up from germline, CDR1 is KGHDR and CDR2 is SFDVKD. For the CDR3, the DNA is TGTGCCACCAGTGATTCTAGCGGGGCTGCCCGGACCCAGTACTTC. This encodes CATSDSSGAARTQYF.

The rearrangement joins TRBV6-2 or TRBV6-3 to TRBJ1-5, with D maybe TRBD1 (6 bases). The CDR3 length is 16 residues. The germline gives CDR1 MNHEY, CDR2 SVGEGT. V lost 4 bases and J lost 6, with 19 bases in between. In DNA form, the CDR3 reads TGTGCCAGCAGTTTATTTCAAGGGCAGGGGTTTCAGCCCCAGCATTTT. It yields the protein CASSLFQGQGFQPQHF.

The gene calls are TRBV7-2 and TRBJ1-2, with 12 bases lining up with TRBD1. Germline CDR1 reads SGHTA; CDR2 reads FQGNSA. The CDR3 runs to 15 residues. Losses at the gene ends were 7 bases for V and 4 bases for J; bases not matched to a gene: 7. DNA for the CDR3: TGTGCCAGCACCGAGGGACAGGGGGCCGGCTATGGCTACACCTTC. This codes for CASTEGQGAGYGYTF.

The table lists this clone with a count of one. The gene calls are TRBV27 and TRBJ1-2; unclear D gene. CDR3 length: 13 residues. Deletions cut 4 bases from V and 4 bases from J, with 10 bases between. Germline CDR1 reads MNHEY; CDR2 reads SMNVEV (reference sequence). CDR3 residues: CASSSQVGYGYTF. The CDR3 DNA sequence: TGTGCCAGCAGTTCCCAGGTGGGCTATGGCTACACCTTC.

The CDR3 loop reads CASGGKSYEQYF. The CDR3 bases are TGTGCCAGCGGGGGGAAGTCCTACGAGCAGTACTTC. This sequence joins TRBV7-2 and TRBJ2-7; tentative D call: TRBD2 (6 bases). This CDR3 has 12 residues. Germline-derived CDR1 and CDR2 are SGHTA and FQGNSA. The V end was cut by 8 bases, the J end by 1 base, with 9 bases between.

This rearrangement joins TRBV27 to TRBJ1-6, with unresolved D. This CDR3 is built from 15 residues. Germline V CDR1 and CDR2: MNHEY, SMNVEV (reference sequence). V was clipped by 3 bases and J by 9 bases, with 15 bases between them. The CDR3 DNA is TGTGCCAGCAGTTTTGCAGGCCGAAGCGGTTCACCCCTCCACTTT. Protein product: CASSFAGRSGSPLHF.